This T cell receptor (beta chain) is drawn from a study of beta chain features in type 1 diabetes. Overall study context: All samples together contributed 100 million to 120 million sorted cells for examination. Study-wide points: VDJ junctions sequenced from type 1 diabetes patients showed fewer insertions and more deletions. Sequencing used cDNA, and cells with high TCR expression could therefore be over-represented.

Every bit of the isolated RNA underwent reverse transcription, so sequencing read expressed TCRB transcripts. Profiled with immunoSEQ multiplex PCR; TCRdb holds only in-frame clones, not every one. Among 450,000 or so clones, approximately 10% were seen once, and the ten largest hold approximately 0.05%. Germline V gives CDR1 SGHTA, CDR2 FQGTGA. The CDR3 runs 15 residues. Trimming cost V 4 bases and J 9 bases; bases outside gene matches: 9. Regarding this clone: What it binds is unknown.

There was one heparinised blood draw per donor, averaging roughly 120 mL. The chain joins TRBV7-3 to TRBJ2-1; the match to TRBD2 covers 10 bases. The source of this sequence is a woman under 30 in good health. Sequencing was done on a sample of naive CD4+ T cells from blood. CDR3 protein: CASSWSGRAITEQFF. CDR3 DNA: TGTGCCAGCAGCTGGAGCGGGAGGGCCATAACTGAGCAGTTCTTC. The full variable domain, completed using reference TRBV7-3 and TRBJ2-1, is GAGVSQTPSNKVTEKGKYVELRCDPISGHTALYWYRQSLGQGPEFLIYFQGTGAADDSGLPNDRFFAVRPEGSVSTLKIQRTERGDSAVYLCASSWSGRAITEQFFGPGTRLTVL.